This T cell receptor beta chain was profiled in a study of preoperative IRX-2 immunotherapy in early breast cancer. Treatment: preoperative locoregional IRX-2 cytokine immunotherapy. Preoperative locoregional IRX-2 cytokine immunotherapy was tested in the phase Ib source study. TCRdb's table, derived via immunoSEQ multiplex PCR, lists solely in-frame clones and lacks some. Here the sample spans around 95,000 clones, 86% being singletons. The source was tumor tissue, collected after IRX-2 immunotherapy. The TCR originated in a human donor with breast cancer.

The DNA of the CDR3 is TGCGCCAGCAGCTTTCAGGACACCTACAATGAGCAGTTCTTC. The encoded protein is CASSFQDTYNEQFF. The V gene is TRBV5-1, the J gene TRBJ2-1; possibly TRBD1 for D (5 bases). The V end lost 2 bases, the J end lost 2 bases, and 8 bases lay between the germline ends. The CDR3 has 14 residues. The germline V gene has CDR1 SGHRS and CDR2 YFSETQ.